A selection of T cell receptor beta chains follows, all from one sample in a study of cytomegalovirus exposure and HLA in healthy donors. Libraries were prepared by immunoSEQ multiplex PCR; TCRdb keeps only in-frame clonotypes and omits some of them. Of around 90,000 clones listed, more than 75% are singletons. The sequenced sample consisted of PBMCs. Source of these receptors: a human donor in good health. The CDR3 runs from the conserved cysteine through the conserved F or W. D genes are given only for firm matches. Not every row has a clone size; where given, it reads once, few, many or a size class.

CASSGGRWDRGPQETQYF	TGTGCCAGCAGTGGGGGAAGGTGGGACAGGGGTCCACAAGAGACCCAGTACTTC	TRBJ2-5	TRBV6-1	NA	TRBD1
CASSQESALATDTQYF	TGTGCCAGCAGCCAAGAGAGCGCACTAGCGACAGATACGCAGTATTTT	TRBJ2-3	TRBV4-2	NA	TRBD2
CASSATGSTDTQYF	TGTGCCAGCAGCGCGACTGGGAGCACAGATACGCAGTATTTT	TRBJ2-3	TRBV9	NA	NA
CASSSTGYNEQFF	TGTGCCAGTAGTTCGACTGGCTACAATGAGCAGTTCTTC	TRBJ2-1	TRBV19	NA	NA
CASSNSRGQAPSNQPQHF	TGTGCCAGCAGCAACTCCCGTGGGCAGGCCCCATCCAATCAGCCCCAGCATTTT	TRBJ1-5	TRBV21-1	NA	NA
CASSPTGSVGGTDTQYF	TGTGCCAGCAGCCCGACGGGCTCAGTCGGGGGCACAGATACGCAGTATTTT	TRBJ2-3	TRBV5-8	NA	NA
CASSQDLGRTSTDTQYF	TGTGCCAGCAGCCAAGATCTGGGGAGGACGAGCACAGATACGCAGTATTTT	TRBJ2-3	TRBV14	NA	NA
CASTTRARNNEQFF	TGTGCCAGCACTACTAGGGCCCGGAACAATGAGCAGTTCTTC	TRBJ2-1	TRBV7-8	once	NA
CASSAGQRNQPQHF	TGTGCCAGCTCAGCGGGACAGCGCAATCAGCCCCAGCATTTT	TRBJ1-5	TRBV18	NA	TRBD1
CASSLGRDMAYEQYF	TGTGCTAGCAGCTTGGGCAGGGACATGGCCTACGAGCAGTACTTC	TRBJ2-7	TRBV7-7	once	NA
CASRPGTGGTGELFF	TGTGCCAGCCGCCCCGGGACAGGGGGCACCGGGGAGCTGTTTTTT	TRBJ2-2	TRBV11-3	NA	TRBD1
CAWKDRGPAVYYGYTF	TGTGCCTGGAAGGACAGGGGGCCGGCGGTCTACTATGGCTACACCTTC	TRBJ1-2	TRBV30	NA	TRBD1
CSVEGQGQDEQYF	TGCAGCGTTGAGGGACAGGGGCAGGACGAGCAGTACTTC	TRBJ2-7	TRBV29-1	NA	TRBD1
CAWVGQGMNSPLHF	TGTGCCTGGGTAGGACAGGGGATGAATTCACCCCTCCACTTT	TRBJ1-6	TRBV30	NA	TRBD1
CASSLAGSHEQFF	TGTGCCAGCAGCTTGGCGGGGTCTCATGAGCAGTTCTTC	TRBJ2-1	TRBV5-4	few	NA
CASSQAGRGETQYF	TGTGCCAGCAGTCAAGCGGGAAGAGGAGAGACCCAGTACTTC	TRBJ2-5	TRBV5-4	NA	TRBD2